These T cell receptor beta chains were read from a single sample in a study of control samples from healthy donors and cancer patients. Profiling relied on immunoSEQ multiplex PCR, and the TCRdb table lists in-frame clones only, not all of them. Of about 34,000 clones detected, 86% appear once; the ten largest clones hold 1.6%. Specimen: PBMCs. The receptor set was obtained from a woman aged 40 to 50 with lung cancer. Both conserved end residues are part of each CDR3. Fields, in order: clone size, J gene, V gene, D gene, CDR3 protein, CDR3 DNA. D genes are given only for firm matches. Clone size is not always given. Where it is, it says once, few, many or a class for expanded clones.

NA | TRBJ2-7 | TRBV11-3 | NA | CASSLEGHLSYEQYF | TGTGCCAGCAGCTTAGAGGGACATCTATCCTACGAGCAGTACTTC
NA | TRBJ2-5 | TRBV27 | NA | CASSPQGTSRAQETQYF | TGTGCCAGCAGTCCACAGGGAACGTCGAGAGCCCAAGAGACCCAGTACTTC
NA | TRBJ1-6 | TRBV5-1 | NA | CASSLDGGSSYNSPLHF | TGCGCCAGCAGCTTGGACGGGGGAAGTTCCTATAATTCACCCCTCCACTTT
NA | TRBJ1-3 | TRBV28 | NA | CASSERQAAGNTIYF | TGTGCCAGCAGTGAAAGACAGGCTGCTGGAAACACCATATATTTT
NA | TRBJ2-1 | TRBV7-9 | NA | CATGDGMYNEQFF | TGTGCCACCGGGGACGGGATGTACAATGAGCAGTTCTTC
NA | TRBJ1-4 | TRBV29-1 | TRBD1 | CSVQTGAHEKLFF | TGCAGCGTTCAGACAGGGGCTCATGAAAAACTGTTTTTT
NA | TRBJ1-4 | TRBV30 | NA | CAWSGDGEKLFF | TGTGCCTGGAGCGGTGACGGTGAAAAACTGTTTTTT
few | TRBJ2-3 | TRBV7-2 | NA | CASSLSVGKQYF | TGTGCCAGCAGCTTATCAGTCGGCAAGCAGTATTTT
NA | TRBJ1-5 | TRBV6-5 | TRBD1 | CASDRDSGLNQPQHF | TGTGCCAGCGACCGGGACAGTGGATTGAATCAGCCCCAGCATTTT
NA | TRBJ2-1 | TRBV6-1 | NA | CASSEGPYNEQFF | TGTGCCAGCAGTGAAGGTCCCTACAATGAGCAGTTCTTC
NA | TRBJ1-1 | TRBV6-5 | NA | CASSSGEITEAFF | TGTGCCAGCAGTTCCGGGGAGATCACTGAAGCTTTCTTT
NA | TRBJ2-1 | TRBV10-1 | NA | CASSERVRPSSYNEQFF | TGCGCCAGCAGTGAGAGGGTCAGACCAAGCTCCTACAATGAGCAGTTCTTC
NA | TRBJ1-2 | TRBV15 | TRBD1 | CATSRRTGGYGYTF | TGTGCCACCAGCAGACGGACAGGGGGCTATGGCTACACCTTC
NA | TRBJ1-2 | TRBV30 | NA | CACPWGNGYTF | TGTGCCTGCCCCTGGGGAAACGGCTACACCTTC
NA | TRBJ2-1 | TRBV6-5 | NA | CASSPQDNEQFF | TGTGCCAGCAGTCCCCAGGACAATGAGCAGTTCTTC
NA | TRBJ2-2 | TRBV7-9 | NA | CASSFDLGGSGELFF | TGTGCCAGCAGCTTCGACCTGGGGGGTTCCGGGGAGCTGTTTTTT
NA | TRBJ1-4 | TRBV10-3 | NA | CAISESGGTANEKLFF | TGTGCCATCAGTGAGTCGGGGGGTACGGCTAATGAAAAACTGTTTTTT
NA | TRBJ2-7 | TRBV2 | TRBD1 | CASTGQGSYEQYF | TGTGCCAGCACAGGACAGGGCTCCTACGAGCAGTACTTC
NA | TRBJ2-3 | TRBV9 | TRBD1 | CASSSQTGLGTDTQYF | TGTGCCAGCAGCTCTCAGACAGGGTTGGGCACAGATACGCAGTATTTT
NA | TRBJ2-7 | TRBV19 | NA | CASRDSRPPSYEQYF | TGTGCCAGTAGGGACTCCCGACCTCCTTCCTACGAGCAGTACTTC
NA | TRBJ2-2 | TRBV7-3 | NA | CASSVGTGELFF | TGTGCCAGCAGCGTGGGGACCGGGGAGCTGTTTTTT
NA | TRBJ2-5 | TRBV24-1 | NA | CATSDFSSKETQYF | TGTGCCACCAGTGATTTCAGCAGCAAAGAGACCCAGTACTTC
few | TRBJ2-7 | TRBV7-2 | TRBD2 | CASSLEPSGGYEQYF | TGTGCCAGCAGCTTAGAACCTAGCGGGGGGTACGAGCAGTACTTC
NA | TRBJ2-2 | TRBV11-2 | TRBD1 | CASSLVGGPNTGELFF | TGTGCCAGCAGCTTAGTAGGGGGCCCGAACACCGGGGAGCTGTTTTTT
NA | TRBJ2-3 | TRBV19 | NA | CAISAASSTDTQYF | TGTGCCATTTCAGCGGCATCTAGCACAGATACGCAGTATTTT
NA | TRBJ1-1 | TRBV12-3/TRBV12-4 | NA | CASSPQNTEAFF | TGTGCCAGCAGTCCCCAAAACACTGAAGCTTTCTTT
once | TRBJ2-7 | TRBV18 | TRBD2 | CASSAGVTLYEQYF | TGTGCCAGCTCCGCGGGAGTAACCCTCTACGAGCAGTACTTC
NA | TRBJ2-5 | TRBV10-3 | TRBD2 | CAISDHAGTSGGAGETQYF | TGTGCCATCAGTGACCACGCCGGGACTAGCGGGGGGGCCGGAGAGACCCAGTACTTC
once | TRBJ1-1 | TRBV10-3 | NA | CAISEVPPRNTEAFF | TGTGCCATCAGTGAGGTTCCGCCTCGGAACACTGAAGCTTTCTTT